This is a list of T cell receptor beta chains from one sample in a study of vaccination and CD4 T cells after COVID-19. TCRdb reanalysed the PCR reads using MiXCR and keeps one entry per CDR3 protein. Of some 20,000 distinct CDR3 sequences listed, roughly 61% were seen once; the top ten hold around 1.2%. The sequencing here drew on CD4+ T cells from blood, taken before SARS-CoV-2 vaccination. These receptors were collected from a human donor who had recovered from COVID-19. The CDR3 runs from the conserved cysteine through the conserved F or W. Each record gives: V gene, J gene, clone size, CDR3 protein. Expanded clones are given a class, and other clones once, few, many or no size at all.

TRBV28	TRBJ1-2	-	CASSSHSTGAPF
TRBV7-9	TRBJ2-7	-	CASSLTWGKGEQYF
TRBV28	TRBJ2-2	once	CASRHGADGTGELFF
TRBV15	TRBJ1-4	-	CATSRDGRGRREKLFF
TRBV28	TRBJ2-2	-	CASSLPAGRIKGELFF
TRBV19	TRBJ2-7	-	CASSTVEQYF
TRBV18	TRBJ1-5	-	CASSPIIEQPQHF
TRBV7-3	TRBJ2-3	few	CASSLVGTDTQYF
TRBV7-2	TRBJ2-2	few	CASSLGLVPLNGELFF
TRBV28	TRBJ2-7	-	CASSSRNRGKQYF
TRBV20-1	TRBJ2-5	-	CSASPGIQETQYF